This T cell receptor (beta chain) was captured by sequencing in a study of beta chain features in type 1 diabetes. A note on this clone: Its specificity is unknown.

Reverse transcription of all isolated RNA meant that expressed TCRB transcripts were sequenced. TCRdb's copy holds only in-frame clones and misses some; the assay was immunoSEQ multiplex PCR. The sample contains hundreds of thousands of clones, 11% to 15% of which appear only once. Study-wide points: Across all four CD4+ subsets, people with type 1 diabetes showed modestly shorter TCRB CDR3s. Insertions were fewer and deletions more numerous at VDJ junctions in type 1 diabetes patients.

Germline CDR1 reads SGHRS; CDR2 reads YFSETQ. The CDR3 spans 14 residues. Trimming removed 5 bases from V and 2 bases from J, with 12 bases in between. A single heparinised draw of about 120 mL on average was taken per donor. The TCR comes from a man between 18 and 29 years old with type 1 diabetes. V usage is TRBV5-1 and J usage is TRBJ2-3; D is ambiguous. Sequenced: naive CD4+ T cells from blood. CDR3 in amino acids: CASSSGSNTDTQYF. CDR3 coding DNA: TGCGCCAGCAGTTCGGGTTCGAACACAGATACGCAGTATTTT. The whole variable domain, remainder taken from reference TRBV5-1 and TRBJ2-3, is KAGVTQTPRYLIKTRGQQVTLSCSPISGHRSVSWYQQTPGQGLQFLFEYFSETQRNKGNFPGRFSGRQFSNSRSEMNVSTLELGDSALYLCASSSGSNTDTQYFGPGTRLTVL.